This T cell receptor beta chain was sequenced for a study of cytomegalovirus exposure and HLA in healthy donors. Looked up from germline, CDR1 is MDHEN and CDR2 is SYDVKM. The CDR3 has 13 amino acids. V dropped 7 bases and J dropped 16 bases, with 22 bases sitting between them. Produced via immunoSEQ multiplex PCR; TCRdb's table is partial and in-frame only. The sample holds some 250,000 clones, around 86% seen once. The chain carries TRBV28 and TRBJ1-4; a possible D gene is TRBD1 (6 bases). Sequencing was done on a sample of PBMCs. This TCR was recovered from a woman under 40 in good health and CMV-seropositive. CDR3 in DNA: TGTGCCAGCACGAGAGCAGTTGGGGGCTCAGGGTTTTTT. It specifies CASTRAVGGSGFF.